The 15 T cell receptor beta chains below come from one sample, sequenced in a study of beta chain features in type 1 diabetes. Study conclusions and caveats: A moderate, significant TCRB CDR3 shortening appeared in type 1 diabetes across four CD4+ subsets.

The antigens of these receptors remain unknown. Reverse transcribing all isolated RNA meant expressed TCRB transcripts were sequenced. The protocol was immunoSEQ multiplex PCR, while the TCRdb copy is restricted to in-frame clones and leaves out a portion. The top ten clones hold more than 0.015% of a sample with over 200,000 clones, roughly a tenth of them seen once. Material for sequencing was naive CD4+ T cells from blood. The source is a man younger than 40 with type 1 diabetes.

This sequence joins TRBV6-1 and TRBJ2-7, with 7 bases lining up with TRBD1. The V gene's germline CDR1 is MNHNS and CDR2 SASEGT. This CDR3 is built from 13 residues. V shed 7 bases, J shed 4 bases, and the junction held 7 bases outside the gene matches. The CDR3 DNA is TGTGCCAGCACCCGGGACAGTCTATACGAGCAGTACTTC. It codes for CASTRDSLYEQYF.

A few counts support this clone. The chain combines TRBV7-9 with TRBJ2-3; TRBD2 aligns across 9 bases. The trim removed 4 bases at V and 1 base at J, leaving 3 bases unmatched. The CDR3 sequence is 15 residues long. CDR1 and CDR2 from the germline V gene are SEHNR and FQNEAQ (reference sequence). This CDR3 reads CASSYLAGGTDTQYF. CDR3 nucleotides: TGTGCCAGCAGCTACTTAGCGGGGGGCACAGATACGCAGTATTTT.

This chain links TRBV5-1 with TRBJ1-5, with 8 bases aligning to TRBD1. Per the germline V gene, CDR1 is SGHRS and CDR2 is YFSETQ. This CDR3 spans 15 amino acids. After removal of 2 bases from V and 0 bases from J, the junction contained 1 base not matched to a gene. CDR3 nucleotides: TGCGCCAGCAGCTTACAGGGGGGTAGCAATCAGCCCCAGCATTTT. Translation gives CASSLQGGSNQPQHF.

This clone was seen more than once but under ten times. This chain connects TRBV7-2 to TRBJ2-1; TRBD2 matches 8 bases. CDR3 length: 16 residues. Looked up from germline, CDR1 is SGHTA and CDR2 is FQGNSA. Unmatched junction bases numbered 8, after V lost 5 bases and J lost 2 bases. The CDR3, as DNA: TGTGCCAGCAGCCCCCGGGGGGGGCGAACCTACAATGAGCAGTTCTTC. This sequence encodes CASSPRGGRTYNEQFF.

This clone has a handful of counts. The rearrangement joins TRBV14 to TRBJ1-2; D not resolved. V lost 2 bases to trimming and J lost 3 bases, with 7 bases between them. The CDR3 runs 13 residues. Germline V lookup: CDR1 SGHDN, CDR2 FVKESK. CDR3 DNA sequence: TGTGCCAGCAGCCAACTGGCGGACTATGGCTACACCTTC. It specifies CASSQLADYGYTF.

This sequence joins TRBV11-2 and TRBJ2-2, with D unclear. The CDR3 covers 16 residues. Germline CDR1 and CDR2: SGHAT and FQNNGV. The germline V and J ends were trimmed by 5 bases and 0 bases, with 13 bases remaining between them. Here the CDR3 DNA reads TGTGCCAGCAGCCCTATCAGGTTCGCGAACACCGGGGAGCTGTTTTTT. Its protein product is CASSPIRFANTGELFF. Supplemented by reference TRBV11-2 and TRBJ2-2, the full variable domain reads EAGVAQSPRYKIIEKRQSVAFWCNPISGHATLYWYQQILGQGPKLLIQFQNNGVVDDSQLPKDRFSAERLKGVDSTLKIQPAKLEDSAVYLCASSPIRFANTGELFFGEGSRLTVL.

There are a few counts of this clone. This chain links TRBV21-1 with TRBJ1-2; whether TRBD1, the table's D call, matches the DNA was not checked. TRBV21-1 is given as a pseudogene. The CDR3 is 16 amino acids. In DNA, the CDR3 is TGTGCCAGCAGCTCTTTCGAAGGACGGACAAACTATGGCTACACCTTC. Its protein is CASSSFEGRTNYGYTF.

The chain is built from TRBV29-1 and TRBJ1-1, with D perhaps TRBD1 (5 bases). CDR3 size: 13 residues. The V gene's germline CDR1 is SQVTM and CDR2 ANQGSEA. The ends were cut back, 4 bases at V and 4 bases at J, with 13 bases in the middle. CDR3 DNA sequence: TGCAGCGTTGGGCACAGGATGTCCACTGAAGCTTTCTTT. It codes for CSVGHRMSTEAFF.

As concerns this clone: The junction shows a germline mismatch at one end, possibly a read error. V and J are TRBV7-9 and TRBJ2-6, with D perhaps matching TRBD2 (5 bases). Germline V gives CDR1 SEHNR, CDR2 FQNEAQ (reference sequence). This CDR3 region has 16 residues. The CDR3 protein is CASSLAVSVGANVLTF. The CDR3 DNA reads as TGTGCCAGCAGCCTAGCCGTGTCTGTCGGGGCCAACGTCCTGACTTTC.

This clone was detected a few times. The rearrangement joins TRBV4-1 to TRBJ1-2, with 10 bases matching TRBD1. The germline V gene encodes CDR1 MGHRA and CDR2 YSYEKL. The V segment lost 4 bases and the J segment 6 bases; nucleotides outside the gene matches: 5. The CDR3 contains 14 residues. Written as DNA, the CDR3 is TGCGCCAGCAGCCCCGGGGACAGGGGAGATGGCTACACCTTC. Its protein is CASSPGDRGDGYTF.

The chain joins TRBV7-2 to TRBJ2-2; a weak D match, TRBD1 (7 bases). CDR3 size: 15 residues. V was clipped by 5 bases and J by 4 bases, with 14 bases between them. The V gene's germline CDR1 is SGHTA and CDR2 FQGNSA. The CDR3 is CASSPGGTVTGELFF. CDR3 nucleotide sequence: TGTGCCAGCAGCCCCGGCGGGACAGTCACCGGGGAGCTGTTTTTT.

The chain joins TRBV5-4 to TRBJ2-1; no clear D. The length of the CDR3 is 12 residues. In germline, CDR1 is SGHNT, CDR2 YYREEE (reference sequence). The V end was cut by 0 bases, the J end by 8 bases, with 6 bases between. CDR3 sequence: CASSLGEHEQFF. CDR3 DNA: TGTGCCAGCAGCTTGGGTGAGCATGAGCAGTTCTTC.

Only a few counts were recorded for this clone. The CDR3 DNA reads TGCGCCAGCAGCCAAGGGGACAGGGCCGCCCGGGAGCTGTTTTTT. This gives the protein CASSQGDRAARELFF. The chain couples TRBV4-3 to TRBJ2-2; TRBD1 matches 9 bases. Per the germline V gene, CDR1 is LGHNA and CDR2 is YSLEER. This CDR3 is built from 15 residues. V shed 1 base, J shed 9 bases, and the junction held 6 bases outside the gene matches.

This clone was found a few times. This chain uses TRBV5-1 with TRBJ2-3; D call uncertain. CDR1 and CDR2 from the germline V gene are SGHRS and YFSETQ. V lost 3 bases to trimming and J lost 4 bases, with 6 bases between them. The CDR3 has 12 amino acids. The CDR3 reads CASSSQSDTQYF. DNA for the CDR3: TGCGCCAGCAGCTCACAATCAGATACGCAGTATTTT.

This chain links TRBV7-2 with TRBJ2-5; 8 positions match TRBD1. The CDR3 is 15 residues long. CDR1 and CDR2 (germline): SGHTA, FQGNSA. V lost 4 bases and J lost 2; bases outside the gene matches: 6. CDR3: CASSSGQVPQETQYF. CDR3 DNA: TGTGCCAGCAGCTCGGGACAGGTTCCACAAGAGACCCAGTACTTC.